One sample yielded the 20 T cell receptor beta chains listed below, sequenced in a study of blood T cells in healthy people across ages. Using a J-beta primer mix together with a sample-barcoded 5' primer, a second PCR was run for roughly 6 to 12 cycles. TCRdb fed the 5' RACE reads into MiXCR, producing one record per CDR3 protein. The sample holds about 680,000 distinct CDR3 sequences, around half seen once. The specimen sequenced was blood. The source of these receptors is a woman in her sixties or seventies in good health.

The chain recombines TRBV28 with TRBJ2-2, with D unclear. Germline assignment: CDR1 MDHEN and CDR2 SYDVKM. CDR3 length: 14 amino acids. V lost 7 bases and J lost 3, with 12 bases in between. In nucleotides, the CDR3 is TGTGCCAGCACCCCATACAGATACACCGGGGAGCTGTTTTTT. This translates into CASTPYRYTGELFF. The variable domain in full, with the rest retrieved from reference TRBV28 and TRBJ2-2, is DVKVTQSSRYLVKRTGEKVFLECVQDMDHENMFWYRQDPGLGLRLIYFSYDVKMKEKGDIPEGYSVSREKKERFSLILESASTNQTSMYLCASTPYRYTGELFFGEGSRLTVL.

V usage is TRBV10-3 and J usage is TRBJ1-1; tentatively, D is TRBD1 (6 bases). The CDR3 covers 16 residues. V was pared by 8 bases and J by 1 base, with 20 bases between. The germline V gene encodes CDR1 ENHRY and CDR2 SYGVKD. The CDR3 coding sequence is TGTGCCATCGCCCAGGACAGACGAGAGACGAACACTGAAGCTTTCTTT. Encoded protein: CAIAQDRRETNTEAFF.

This clonotype was counted only a few times. The chain has TRBV7-2 and TRBJ2-7, with 7 nucleotides matching TRBD1. Germline V gene data show CDR1 as SGHTA and CDR2 as FQGNSA. Trimming took 1 base from V and 5 from J; bases not matched to a gene: 8. CDR3 length: 15 amino acids. CDR3 sequence reads: CASSLGRGRYNEQYF. In DNA form, the CDR3 reads TGTGCCAGCAGCTTAGGAAGGGGGCGCTACAACGAGCAGTACTTC.

This CDR3 is CSATPLQGTNEKLFF. CDR3 sequence (DNA): TGCAGTGCCACCCCTCTACAGGGGACTAATGAAAAACTGTTTTTT. The V gene is TRBV20-1, the J gene TRBJ1-4; 7 nucleotides align to TRBD1. CDR3 length equals 15 residues. Germline assignment: CDR1 DFQATT and CDR2 SNEGSKA (reference sequence). V gave up 6 bases and J gave up 2 bases; unmatched junction bases: 9.

J is TRBJ2-7 and V is TRBV7-9; 13 bases map to TRBD2. Germline assignment: CDR1 SEHNR and CDR2 FQNEAQ (reference sequence). Unmatched junction bases numbered 10, after V lost 5 bases and J lost 3 bases. CDR3 length equals 17 residues. CDR3 in amino acids: CASSDWGWTSGSYEQYF. The CDR3 bases are TGTGCCAGCAGCGATTGGGGGTGGACTAGCGGGAGCTACGAGCAGTACTTC.

This clonotype was seen a few times. CDR3 coding DNA: TGTGCCAGCAGTGAACGCGGGACTACAAACACCGGGGAGCTGTTTTTT. Its protein is CASSERGTTNTGELFF. The chain uses TRBV2 and TRBJ2-2, with 7 bases lining up with TRBD2. The CDR3 loop spans 16 amino acids. V trimming: 2 bases; J trimming: 2 bases; junction bases outside the gene matches: 5. Germline values: CDR1 SNHLY, CDR2 FYNNEI.

V gene TRBV20-1 combines with J gene TRBJ2-3; 9 positions agree with TRBD1. Germline CDR1 DFQATT, CDR2 SNEGSKA (reference sequence). The CDR3 contains 13 residues. V shed 6 bases, J shed 6 bases, and the junction held 7 bases outside the gene matches. In nucleotides, the CDR3 is TGCAGTGCCCAACAGGGGGCTGAGGATACGCAGTATTTT. Amino acids: CSAQQGAEDTQYF.

The rearrangement links TRBV7-2 to TRBJ1-6; D is perhaps TRBD1 (6 bases). CDR1 is SGHTA, CDR2 FQGNSA, per germline. Trimming shortened V by 2 bases and J by 7 bases, and 15 bases separated the two germline ends. This CDR3 is 16 amino acids long. DNA of the CDR3: TGTGCCAGCAGCTTACGCAGGGGAAGTGGCAATTCACCCCTCCACTTT. This gives the protein CASSLRRGSGNSPLHF. Looking up the rest from reference TRBV7-2 and TRBJ1-6 gives the full variable domain: GAGVSQSPSNKVTEKGKDVELRCDPISGHTALYWYRQSLGQGLEFLIYFQGNSAPDKSGLPSDRFSAERTGGSVSTLTIQRTQQEDSAVYLCASSLRRGSGNSPLHFGNGTRLTVT.

The J gene is TRBJ1-2, the V gene TRBV19, with unresolved D. The germline CDR1 and CDR2 sequences are LNHDA and SQIVND (reference sequence). The CDR3 length is 12 residues. Trimming left V 6 bases short and J 5 bases short, with 10 bases between. The CDR3 sequence is CASSRWRYGYTF. The CDR3 coding sequence is TGTGCCAGTAGCAGGTGGAGGTATGGCTACACCTTC.

The sample holds a few counts of this clonotype. The chain employs TRBV7-2 and TRBJ2-1; the D is unclear. V was shortened by 5 bases and J by 4 bases, with 9 bases between the two germline ends. Germline CDR1 is SGHTA and CDR2 is FQGNSA. This CDR3 has 13 amino acids. The CDR3 sequence is CASSPQQYNEQFF. The CDR3 DNA is TGTGCCAGCAGCCCCCAGCAGTACAATGAGCAGTTCTTC.

This chain joins TRBV7-9 and TRBJ2-5; tentative D call: TRBD2 (6 bases). TRBJ2-7 explains the end of the DNA better; the J call may be wrong. The CDR3 sequence is 17 residues long. CDR1 and CDR2 from the germline V gene are SEHNR and FQNEAQ (reference sequence). In nucleotides, the CDR3 is TGTGCCAGCAGCCCCATGGGGGGTGGAGGTTCGAGTTACGAGCAGTACTTC. Protein sequence: CASSPMGGGGSSYEQYF.

This clonotype was seen a few times. The V call is TRBV4-2, the J call TRBJ1-2; no reliable D call. The CDR3 has 12 amino acids. V was clipped by 0 bases and J by 12 bases, with 11 bases between them. Germline V lookup: CDR1 LGHNA, CDR2 YNFKEQ. The CDR3 protein is CASSQETGGHTF. The CDR3 nucleotides read TGTGCCAGCAGCCAAGAGACGGGAGGCCACACCTTC.

This clonotype was seen a handful of times. The chain is built from TRBV10-3 and TRBJ1-5; 7 bases line up with TRBD1. Germline loops: CDR1 ENHRY, CDR2 SYGVKD. The trim removed 2 bases at V and 4 bases at J, leaving 5 bases unmatched. CDR3 length: 15 amino acids. The CDR3 protein is CAISEAGQLNQPQHF. DNA of the CDR3: TGTGCCATCAGTGAGGCGGGACAGCTGAATCAGCCCCAGCATTTT.

This sequence joins TRBV5-1 and TRBJ1-2, with D uncertain. V lost 5 bases, J lost 12 bases, and 29 bases lay in between. The CDR3 consists of 16 residues. From germline, CDR1 is SGHRS and CDR2 YFSETQ. CDR3 loop: CASRSSNFGVALGHTF. CDR3 bases: TGCGCCAGCAGATCTTCAAACTTCGGGGTGGCCTTAGGCCACACCTTC.

The chain employs TRBV3-1 and TRBJ2-2; D not certain. The ends were cut back, 3 bases at V and 4 bases at J, with 15 bases in the middle. The length of the CDR3 is 16 residues. Looked up from germline, CDR1 is LGHDT and CDR2 is YNNKEL (reference sequence). Written as DNA, the CDR3 is TGTGCCAGCAGCCAGCAACTCCCGACGGGCACCGGGGAGCTGTTTTTT. It encodes CASSQQLPTGTGELFF.

The V and J genes are TRBV2 and TRBJ1-2, with 7 positions matching TRBD1. V lost 2 bases, J lost 4 bases, and 4 bases stayed unmatched. The CDR3 loop spans 14 amino acids. CDR1 is SNHLY, CDR2 FYNNEI, per germline. CDR3 nucleotide sequence: TGTGCCAGCAGTGAACGGCCAGGGGGCTATGGCTACACCTTC. Its translation: CASSERPGGYGYTF.

The genes are TRBV27 and TRBJ2-2; TRBD1 might be the D (5 bases). CDR1 is MNHEY, CDR2 SMNVEV, per germline (reference sequence). Trimming took 6 bases from V and 3 from J, leaving 14 bases between them. This CDR3 is built from 15 residues. The CDR3 DNA sequence: TGTGCCAGCAGAGCACGGGCAGGGTACACCGGGGAGCTGTTTTTT. Protein sequence: CASRARAGYTGELFF.

Turning to this clonotype: One end of the junction is discordant with germline, which a read error may explain. The chain recombines TRBV3-1 with TRBJ2-5, with D unresolved. Germline V lookup: CDR1 LGHDT, CDR2 YNNKEL (reference sequence). The CDR3 is 11 amino acids. This chain's CDR3 is CTSSQGETQYF. CDR3 DNA sequence: TGTACCAGCAGCCAAGGAGAGACCCAGTACTTC.

V is TRBV7-2 and J is TRBJ2-7, with 7 bases aligning to TRBD2. This CDR3 is 15 amino acids long. With 5 bases clipped from V and 2 bases from J, the junction kept 9 bases outside the gene matches. CDR1 is SGHTA and CDR2 is FQGNSA in the germline V gene. CDR3 sequence (DNA): TGTGCCAGCAGCCTCGGGGCTAGCGGACCCTACGAGCAGTACTTC. This codes for CASSLGASGPYEQYF.

The genes are TRBV19 and TRBJ2-3; D is perhaps TRBD1 (5 bases). Germline lookup yields CDR1 LNHDA and CDR2 SQIVND (reference sequence). The CDR3 sequence is 13 residues long. Trimming took 10 bases from V and 2 from J, leaving 13 bases between them. CDR3 sequence reads: CATATEDTDTQYF. In nucleotides, the CDR3 is TGTGCCACTGCGACAGAAGACACAGATACGCAGTATTTT.